This T cell receptor beta chain was found in a study of control samples from healthy donors and cancer patients. The CDR3 runs to 13 residues. The V gene lost 5 bases and the J gene lost 5 bases, with 12 bases spanning the gap. The germline V gene encodes CDR1 SEHNR and CDR2 FQNEAQ (reference sequence). This table comes from immunoSEQ multiplex PCR, and its TCRdb copy is limited to in-frame clones, with some not included. Of some 120,000 clones in the sample, 70% to 90% were seen once. What was sequenced was blood. The clonotype comes from a woman between 70 and 85 years old in good health. The J gene is TRBJ2-5, the V gene TRBV7-9; D remains ambiguous. The DNA for the CDR3 is TGTGCCAGCAGCAATGCGTCGTGGGAGACCCAGTACTTC. The encoded protein is CASSNASWETQYF.